Reported below is one T cell receptor beta chain. Its antigen remains undetermined. No base-level quality is on record; no much larger clone is a single base apart. The library was generated by the immunoSEQ multiplex PCR assay. Rearranged TCR beta chain sequences were amplified using the hsTCRB Kit according to the manufacturer's protocol. An Illumina MiSeq was used to sequence the TCRB libraries. Turning to the authors' computational methods: The kit vendor's proprietary platform handled demultiplexing, trimming and gene mapping. The clones in this table, taken by TCRdb from immuneACCESS, are in-frame only. Not every clone is retained; where verified, under half of the shortfall comes from an unresolved V gene, and the cause of the rest is unknown. D and trimming were read from the DNA, whereas the V and J calls and clone size are those reported in that table. Present in this sample are about 42,000 clones, 80% to 90% of which were seen just once. The top ten clonotypes cover approximately 1.5% of the sample.

Including the terminal cysteine and phenylalanine, the CDR3 comprises 17 residues. Only the CDR3 DNA stays, 51 bases, in frame from base 1. Trimming takes 5 bases from V and 2 bases from J, and the germline ends sit 19 bases apart. The germline V gene supplies CDR1 SGHTA and CDR2 FQGNSA. The data were obtained in a study of a mutant IDH1 vaccine in newly diagnosed glioma (dated by TCRdb to about 2021). About the investigation overall: Patients were given eight vaccinations, in weeks 1, 3, 5, 7, 11, 15, 19 and 23, which matched visits V03 through V10. Vaccination began 4-6 weeks after radiotherapy alone, or alongside temozolomide cycles in the chemotherapy-containing groups. Of the 25 to 40 patients who were treated, about 62% were male and approximately 38% were female, and the mean age was around 40 years. Prior to enrollment, standard therapy consisting of radiotherapy alone, temozolomide alone, or radiochemotherapy with temozolomide had been administered to patients, with the combination being received by most patients. Six visits were used for peripheral blood collection: V03 (baseline), V05, V07, V10, V12 and V13. Longitudinal TCRB deep sequencing was done for fewer than 30 treated patients, wherever samples were available for exploratory analyses. The study at large found these results: Across multiple MHC alleles, vaccine-induced immune responses were seen in around 94% of patients. Changes in the top peripheral T cell clonotypes picked up by TCRB sequencing did not appear to be linked to pseudoprogression. PBMC samples for TCRB deep sequencing were selected based on availability. It was noted by the authors that analyses of patient blood samples could not be reproduced owing to sample limitations.

Explained via the paper, the time point label denotes: week 5, during vaccination. Each vaccine dose was 300 ug of a 20-mer mutant IDH1 peptide in Montanide, given subcutaneously with topical imiquimod. Donors had newly diagnosed WHO grade 3 or 4 IDH1-mutant astrocytomas with loss of nuclear ATRX. The samples were drawn from NOA16, a multicentre, single-arm, open-label phase I trial in Germany that tested a mutant IDH1 peptide vaccine in humans for the first time. Genomic DNA for TCRB sequencing was extracted from EDTA blood using the DNeasy Blood and Tissue Kit. The chain was built from TRBV7-2 and TRBJ2-1, with the D gene possibly TRBD1 or TRBD2, each one fitting 5 bases. This clonotype was sampled from a man aged 40-50 years with glioma. The material sequenced was PBMCs, taken from a glioma patient whose treatment included an IDH1 peptide vaccine. Read as DNA, the sequence is TGTGCCAGCAGCAAACGGGACCCCGCACGACCCTACAATGAGCAGTTCTTC. Its product reads: CASSKRDPARPYNEQFF.